Below, 21 T cell receptor beta chains from the same sample are listed, as sequenced in a study of graft-versus-host responses after intestinal transplantation. Profiled with immunoSEQ multiplex PCR; TCRdb holds only in-frame clones, not every one. The sample includes 8,800 or so clones, about a third of them seen just once. This specimen was alloreactive CD4+ T cells from a mixed lymphocyte reaction culture, taken before intestinal transplant. The subset was: CFSE-low proliferating T cells sorted from roughly 6-day pre-transplant mixed lymphocyte reaction (GvH or HvG direction). Receptor source: a human patient who received an intestinal transplant.

V is TRBV7-3 and J is TRBJ1-1; D may be TRBD1 (5 bases). The CDR3 contains 14 residues. V was clipped by 5 bases and J by 2 bases, with 12 bases between them. Germline CDR1 reads SGHTA; CDR2 reads FQGTGA. CDR3 residues: CASSRDSLNTEAFF. The DNA of the CDR3 is TGTGCCAGCAGCCGAGACAGTCTCAACACTGAAGCTTTCTTT.

This clone is medium-sized within its sample. The chain carries TRBV5-1 and TRBJ2-2; D gene unclear. This CDR3 has 14 amino acids. The germline V gene has CDR1 SGHRS and CDR2 YFSETQ. The ends were cut back, 4 bases at V and 6 bases at J, with 13 bases in the middle. DNA for the CDR3: TGCGCCAGCAGCGCCCTCGACCGGGCCGGGGAGCTGTTTTTT. This gives the protein CASSALDRAGELFF.

This chain joins TRBV6-5 and TRBJ2-1; 8 bases map to TRBD1. CDR3 length: 11 amino acids. J gave up 8 bases and V 6 bases, and 0 bases lay outside the gene matches. Germline V gene data show CDR1 as MNHEY and CDR2 as SVGAGI. CDR3 DNA sequence: TGTGCCAGCAGCAGGGGGCATGAGCAGTTCTTC. Its protein product is CASSRGHEQFF.

The rearrangement uses TRBV5-4 and TRBJ2-5; 11 nucleotides match TRBD2. The ends lost 4 bases at V and 3 bases at J; junction bases unmatched: 11. This CDR3 has 17 amino acids. CDR1 and CDR2 from the germline V gene are SGHNT and YYREEE (reference sequence). CDR3: CASSESVAGGPEETQYF. In DNA form, the CDR3 reads TGTGCCAGCAGCGAATCTGTAGCGGGGGGGCCCGAAGAGACCCAGTACTTC. The full variable domain, completed using reference TRBV5-4 and TRBJ2-5, is ETGVTQSPTHLIKTRGQQVTLRCSSQSGHNTVSWYQQALGQGPQFIFQYYREEENGRGNFPPRFSGLQFPNYSSELNVNALELDDSALYLCASSESVAGGPEETQYFGPGTRLLVL.

The V and J genes are TRBV5-1 and TRBJ2-7; 9 bases fit TRBD1. V gave up 4 bases and J gave up 7 bases; unmatched junction bases: 9. Per germline, CDR1 SGHRS and CDR2 YFSETQ. This CDR3 comprises 14 residues. CDR3 DNA sequence: TGCGCCAGCAGCCCCGGGACAGGGAGGGGGGAGCAGTACTTC. As protein: CASSPGTGRGEQYF.

The chain uses TRBV6-1 and TRBJ1-1, with no clear D. Germline V CDR1 and CDR2: MNHNS, SASEGT. Deletions cut 6 bases from V and 2 bases from J, with 16 bases between. CDR3 size: 15 residues. The CDR3 nucleotides are TGTGCCAGCAGCCGCGGTCGGTACACCAACACTGAAGCTTTCTTT. As protein: CASSRGRYTNTEAFF.

The J gene is TRBJ2-4, the V gene TRBV2, with 10 bases matching TRBD1. The CDR3 has 14 amino acids. J was trimmed by 1 base and V by 7 bases; bases with no gene match: 1. Germline CDR1 SNHLY, CDR2 FYNNEI. The CDR3 sequence is CASKTGGAKNIQYF. CDR3 DNA sequence: TGTGCCAGCAAGACAGGGGGCGCCAAAAACATTCAGTACTTC.

By share, this clone ranks as medium-sized. V usage is TRBV7-2 and J usage is TRBJ2-1, with 11 bases matching TRBD2. This CDR3 region has 17 residues. The V and J ends lost 0 bases and 6 bases, in that order; junction bases with no gene match: 7. The germline V gene encodes CDR1 SGHTA and CDR2 FQGNSA. CDR3: CASSLARTSGRGNEQFF. The CDR3 DNA is TGTGCCAGCAGCTTAGCAAGAACTAGCGGGAGAGGCAATGAGCAGTTCTTC.

Within the sample, this clone is medium-sized. The chain couples TRBV28 to TRBJ2-5, with TRBD2 matching over 9 bases. The germline V gene has CDR1 MDHEN and CDR2 SYDVKM. Trimming took 7 bases from V and 4 from J; bases not matched to a gene: 7. The CDR3 spans 14 residues. DNA of the CDR3: TGTGCCAGCAATAGCGGGGGCCGAGGAGAGACCCAGTACTTC. Translated, it gives CASNSGGRGETQYF.

This clone was seen once. The chain couples TRBV2 to TRBJ1-1; a possible D gene is TRBD1 (6 bases). CDR3 length: 14 residues. Germline assignment: CDR1 SNHLY and CDR2 FYNNEI. V dropped 6 bases and J dropped 3 bases, with 14 bases sitting between them. Here the CDR3 DNA reads TGTGCCAGCAGCCACAGGGCGAGGGACACTGAAGCTTTCTTT. Translated, it gives CASSHRARDTEAFF.

This clone was seen more than once but under ten times. The V gene is TRBV28, the J gene TRBJ1-4, with 7 bases identical to TRBD1. The CDR3 is 15 amino acids. Trimming removed 11 bases from V and 0 bases from J; junction bases left unmatched: 9. CDR1 MDHEN and CDR2 SYDVKM come from the germline V gene. The CDR3 DNA reads as TGTGCCTCTGAGAGGGGGCCTGCAACTAATGAAAAACTGTTTTTT. Its protein product is CASERGPATNEKLFF.

This chain joins TRBV5-1 and TRBJ1-2; 9 bases agree with TRBD1. V gave up 0 bases and J gave up 6 bases; unmatched junction bases: 3. The CDR3 is 14 residues long. CDR1 SGHRS and CDR2 YFSETQ come from the germline V gene. CDR3 sequence: CASSLVRTGDGYTF. CDR3 DNA sequence: TGCGCCAGCAGCTTGGTTCGGACAGGGGATGGCTACACCTTC.

V usage is TRBV29-1 and J usage is TRBJ2-3, with D tentatively TRBD2 (5 bases). Germline-derived CDR1 and CDR2 are SQVTM and ANQGSEA. The CDR3 spans 12 residues. Between the trimmed V and J ends, which lost 4 bases and 4 bases, there was a span of 9 bases. The CDR3 nucleotides are TGCAGCGTTGCTATAGCGCCAGATACGCAGTATTTT. Protein product: CSVAIAPDTQYF.

The genes are TRBV6-6 and TRBJ2-5, with 8 nucleotides matching TRBD2. The CDR3 has 14 amino acids. V shed 5 bases, J shed 1 base, and the junction held 3 bases outside the gene matches. Looked up from germline, CDR1 is MNHNY and CDR2 is SVGAGI (reference sequence). CDR3 nucleotide sequence: TGTGCCAGCAGTCCCGGGGGGGCCCAAGAGACCCAGTACTTC. Encoded protein: CASSPGGAQETQYF.

The chain has TRBV10-3 and TRBJ2-3; the D gene is possibly TRBD1 (6 bases). Trimming took 0 bases from V and 15 from J, leaving 13 bases between them. The CDR3 has 12 residues. Germline V CDR1 and CDR2: ENHRY, SYGVKD. This CDR3 reads CAISESSTGKYF. The CDR3 DNA is TGTGCCATCAGTGAGTCGTCGACAGGCAAATATTTT.

There are a few counts of this clone. The chain is built from TRBV7-2 and TRBJ2-7, with a tentative D call TRBD1 (5 bases). Trimming took 5 bases from V and 6 from J, leaving 14 bases between them. Germline V gene lookup returns CDR1 SGHTA and CDR2 FQGNSA. The CDR3 sequence is 13 residues long. CDR3 nucleotides: TGTGCCAGCAGCCACGATCAGGGCTCCGAGCAGTACTTC. It translates to CASSHDQGSEQYF.

The V gene is TRBV2, the J gene TRBJ2-7; a weak D match, TRBD1 (6 bases). V lost 6 bases to trimming and J lost 2 bases, with 11 bases between them. CDR3 length equals 13 residues. Looked up from germline, CDR1 is SNHLY and CDR2 is FYNNEI. The CDR3 bases are TGTGCCAGCAGGAAGGGGGAGCCCTACGAGCAGTACTTC. This sequence encodes CASRKGEPYEQYF.

The J gene is TRBJ2-7, the V gene TRBV25-1; a weak D match, TRBD1 (6 bases). The CDR3 is 13 amino acids. The germline V gene encodes CDR1 MGHDK and CDR2 SYGVNS. V was pared by 5 bases and J by 6 bases, with 14 bases between. The CDR3, as DNA: TGTGCCAGCAGTCGTGGGGGCTCGGGCGAGCAGTACTTC. Translating gives CASSRGGSGEQYF.

The chain couples TRBV27 to TRBJ2-2; D not resolved. The CDR3 covers 13 residues. V shed 6 bases and J shed 7 bases, with 12 bases lying between them. Germline V lookup: CDR1 MNHEY, CDR2 SMNVEV (reference sequence). The CDR3 region is CASSPSAYGELFF. DNA for the CDR3: TGTGCCAGCAGCCCCTCCGCCTACGGGGAGCTGTTTTTT.

This clone has a handful of counts. The rearrangement links TRBV7-9 to TRBJ2-6; 8 positions match TRBD2. The length of the CDR3 is 17 residues. CDR1 is SEHNR and CDR2 is FQNEAQ in the germline V gene (reference sequence). V lost 5 bases to trimming and J lost 2 bases; unmatched junction nucleotides: 8. The CDR3 spells CASSHQGTRPGANVLTF. The CDR3 coding sequence is TGTGCCAGCAGCCACCAGGGGACTAGGCCTGGGGCCAACGTCCTGACTTTC.

There are a few counts of this clone. The rearrangement links TRBV5-1 to TRBJ2-1; D not resolved. The CDR3 extends over 15 amino acids. The germline V gene has CDR1 SGHRS and CDR2 YFSETQ. V lost 0 bases and J lost 0, with 7 bases in between. The CDR3 protein is CASSLALSSYNEQFF. CDR3 coding DNA: TGCGCCAGCAGCTTGGCTCTGAGCTCCTACAATGAGCAGTTCTTC.